Each of the 32 T cell receptor beta chains below was sequenced from the same sample in a study of PD-L1 blockade in urothelial cancer. The data were produced by immunoSEQ multiplex PCR, yet TCRdb's version contains in-frame clones alone and is incomplete. Among around 50,000 clones listed, around 85% were seen once. As for time point: peripheral blood 6 weeks after treatment start. The material was PBMCs, obtained around atezolizumab (anti-PD-L1) treatment. These receptors all stem from a man aged 50 to 60 with urothelial cancer.

J is TRBJ2-1 and V is TRBV27, with 11 bases aligning to TRBD2. The trim removed 4 bases at V and 6 bases at J, leaving 8 bases unmatched. CDR1 is MNHEY and CDR2 is SMNVEV in the germline V gene (reference sequence). The CDR3 loop spans 16 amino acids. In nucleotides, the CDR3 is TGTGCCAGCAGTTACCGACTAGCGGGAATGGGCAATGAGCAGTTCTTC. Amino acid sequence: CASSYRLAGMGNEQFF.

The chain has TRBV30 and TRBJ1-5; D is possibly TRBD1 (6 bases). This CDR3 has 16 amino acids. Germline V gene data show CDR1 as GTSNPN and CDR2 as SVGIG (reference sequence). The germline V and J ends were trimmed by 3 bases and 0 bases, with 15 bases remaining between them. The CDR3 DNA follows: TGTGCCTGGAGGAACGGGGGGCTCGATAGCAATCAGCCCCAGCATTTT. Its translation: CAWRNGGLDSNQPQHF.

The chain couples TRBV7-9 to TRBJ2-3; 7 nucleotides line up with TRBD2. This CDR3 is 16 amino acids long. Unmatched junction bases numbered 9, after V lost 5 bases and J lost 1 base. The germline V gene has CDR1 SEHNR and CDR2 FQNEAQ (reference sequence). Here the CDR3 reads CASSPPGGQRTDTQYF. Written as DNA, the CDR3 is TGTGCCAGCAGCCCTCCGGGGGGTCAGCGCACAGATACGCAGTATTTT.

J is TRBJ2-7 and V is TRBV14; 8 bases are a match to TRBD1. With V trimmed by 3 bases and J by 5 bases, 15 bases remained unmatched. In germline, CDR1 is SGHDN, CDR2 FVKESK. The CDR3 runs 17 residues. The CDR3 region is CASSQTYTGQAPNEQYF. DNA of the CDR3: TGTGCCAGCAGCCAGACGTATACGGGACAGGCCCCAAACGAGCAGTACTTC. The variable domain in full, completed from reference TRBV14 and TRBJ2-7, reads EAGVTQFPSHSVIEKGQTVTLRCDPISGHDNLYWYRRVMGKEIKFLLHFVKESKQDESGMPNNRFLAERTGGTYSTLKVQPAELEDSGVYFCASSQTYTGQAPNEQYFGPGTRLTVT.

This clone was seen a handful of times. This chain joins TRBV5-1 and TRBJ1-1, with 9 bases that match TRBD1. Looked up from germline, CDR1 is SGHRS and CDR2 is YFSETQ. Germline trimming cut 2 bases from V and 1 base from J; bases unmatched to any gene: 9. There are 17 residues in the CDR3. In nucleotides, the CDR3 is TGCGCCAGCAGCTTAACAGGGGGCGGTGACCCGAACACTGAAGCTTTCTTT. Its translation: CASSLTGGGDPNTEAFF.

The rearrangement joins TRBV11-3 to TRBJ2-2, with 7 bases matching TRBD1. This CDR3 has 15 amino acids. With 4 bases clipped from V and 3 bases from J, the junction kept 5 bases outside the gene matches. The V gene's germline CDR1 is SGHNT and CDR2 YENEEA. CDR3 region: CASSSGTVDTGELFF. Written as DNA, the CDR3 is TGTGCCAGCAGCTCCGGGACAGTCGACACCGGGGAGCTGTTTTTT.

The rearrangement joins TRBV29-1 to TRBJ2-2, with 13 positions matching TRBD2. CDR3 length: 15 residues. Trimming at V came to 5 bases and at J to 6 bases, leaving 6 bases not matched to a gene. Germline V lookup: CDR1 SQVTM, CDR2 ANQGSEA. CDR3 in DNA: TGCAGCGTTCGGACTAGCGGGAGTTCGGCCGGGGAGCTGTTTTTT. Amino acid sequence: CSVRTSGSSAGELFF.

This clone was picked up one time. The rearrangement links TRBV7-9 to TRBJ2-1; D unclear. The CDR3 loop spans 14 amino acids. Germline V gene lookup returns CDR1 SEHNR and CDR2 FQNEAQ (reference sequence). V dropped 2 bases and J dropped 6 bases, with 11 bases sitting between them. The CDR3 sequence is CASSLLSLVNEQFF. The CDR3 coding sequence is TGTGCCAGCAGCTTATTGAGCTTGGTCAATGAGCAGTTCTTC.

This chain links TRBV27 with TRBJ1-1, with D perhaps TRBD1 (5 bases). V lost 5 bases, J lost 1 base, and 8 bases lay in between. This CDR3 spans 13 amino acids. Germline V gives CDR1 MNHEY, CDR2 SMNVEV (reference sequence). This CDR3 reads CASSRQGNTEAFF. CDR3 sequence (DNA): TGTGCCAGCAGTCGTCAGGGGAACACTGAAGCTTTCTTT.

The chain is built from TRBV19 and TRBJ2-1; D is possibly TRBD2 (6 bases). CDR1 and CDR2 (germline): LNHDA, SQIVND (reference sequence). Trimming took 10 bases from V and 7 from J, leaving 11 bases between them. This CDR3 region has 11 residues. CDR3 amino acids: CATWGVNEQFF. CDR3 DNA: TGTGCCACATGGGGGGTTAATGAGCAGTTCTTC.

The chain links TRBV10-2 to TRBJ1-1; D is undetermined. The CDR3 is 17 amino acids. Germline CDR1 and CDR2: WSHSY and SAAADI. Trimming removed 5 bases at V and 3 bases at J, with 22 bases between. The CDR3 DNA is TGCGCCAGCAGTTACTTTTTGGGCGGGAAGTGGGACACTGAAGCTTTCTTT. Translated: CASSYFLGGKWDTEAFF.

The V and J genes are TRBV5-8 and TRBJ1-1; D remains ambiguous. The CDR3 covers 12 residues. Germline loops: CDR1 SGHTS, CDR2 YDEGEE. The V and J ends lost 2 bases and 2 bases respectively, with 4 bases between them. The CDR3 loop is CASSFPNTEAFF. CDR3 DNA sequence: TGTGCCAGCAGCTTCCCAAACACTGAAGCTTTCTTT.

This sequence joins TRBV5-1 and TRBJ1-2; 9 nucleotides agree with TRBD1. J was trimmed by 3 bases and V by 7 bases; bases with no gene match: 4. Germline V lookup: CDR1 SGHRS, CDR2 YFSETQ. The CDR3 consists of 13 residues. CDR3 coding DNA: TGCGCCAGCTCCCGGGACAGGGACTATGGCTACACCTTC. Translation: CASSRDRDYGYTF.

The chain employs TRBV30 and TRBJ2-7; D gene ambiguous. The CDR3 spans 11 residues. The germline V gene encodes CDR1 GTSNPN and CDR2 SVGIG (reference sequence). V shed 2 bases and J shed 11 bases, with 13 bases lying between them. The CDR3 sequence is CAWSRTEREYF. As DNA, the CDR3 is TGTGCCTGGAGTCGAACGGAGCGCGAGTACTTC.

The CDR3 sequence is CASSPQGEKLFF. CDR3 in DNA: TGTGCCAGCAGCCCCCAGGGTGAAAAACTGTTTTTT. The rearrangement links TRBV6-5 to TRBJ1-4, with D possibly being TRBD1 (5 bases). Per germline, CDR1 MNHEY and CDR2 SVGAGI. Trimming removed 6 bases at V and 7 bases at J, with 9 bases between. CDR3 length: 12 residues.

V and J are TRBV11-2 and TRBJ1-2; a possible D gene is TRBD1 (5 bases). Germline V lookup: CDR1 SGHAT, CDR2 FQNNGV. The germline V and J ends were trimmed by 7 bases and 4 bases, with 16 bases remaining between them. CDR3 length: 14 amino acids. The CDR3: CASTSVRGGYGYTF. CDR3 DNA: TGTGCCAGCACCTCGGTAAGGGGAGGCTATGGCTACACCTTC.

This clone was detected a few times. The chain uses TRBV7-2 and TRBJ1-6; D perhaps matches TRBD1 (5 bases). Germline V gene data show CDR1 as SGHTA and CDR2 as FQGNSA. Trimming took 1 base from V and 17 from J, leaving 12 bases between them. The CDR3 totals 12 residues. CDR3 sequence (DNA): TGTGCCAGCAGCTTAGGTGCTACGACAGTCCACTTT. It encodes CASSLGATTVHF.

This clone has more than one count but fewer than ten. This chain joins TRBV27 and TRBJ2-7; perhaps TRBD1 as D (5 bases). Germline assignment: CDR1 MNHEY and CDR2 SMNVEV (reference sequence). Between the trimmed V and J ends, which lost 3 bases and 2 bases, there was a span of 23 bases. The CDR3 runs to 18 residues. CDR3 protein: CASSFQASGRVFTYEQYF. CDR3 nucleotide sequence: TGTGCCAGCAGTTTCCAGGCATCGGGCAGGGTGTTCACCTACGAGCAGTACTTC.

This chain links TRBV23-1 with TRBJ2-7; possible D gene TRBD2, 6 bases. TRBV23-1 is annotated as an ORF whose role is uncertain. The ends were cut back, 11 bases at V and 7 bases at J, with 12 bases in the middle. The CDR3 runs 10 residues. The CDR3 coding sequence is TGCGCCGTAACCCGGGGGGAGCAGTACTTC. As protein: CAVTRGEQYF.

The rearrangement joins TRBV19 to TRBJ2-3; 12 positions match TRBD2. This CDR3 spans 16 amino acids. V lost 0 bases and J lost 8; bases outside the gene matches: 6. Per germline, CDR1 LNHDA and CDR2 SQIVND (reference sequence). CDR3 amino acids: CASSIDRLAGEGTQYF. The CDR3 region has the DNA TGTGCCAGTAGTATAGATCGACTAGCGGGAGAGGGTACGCAGTATTTT. Drawing the rest from reference TRBV19 and TRBJ2-3, the complete variable domain is DGGITQSPKYLFRKEGQNVTLSCEQNLNHDAMYWYRQDPGQGLRLIYYSQIVNDFQKGDIAEGYSVSREKKESFPLTVTSAQKNPTAFYLCASSIDRLAGEGTQYFGPGTRLTVL.

The chain couples TRBV5-1 to TRBJ2-1; 7 bases map to TRBD2. Germline CDR1 and CDR2: SGHRS and YFSETQ. V lost 3 bases, J lost 9 bases, and 6 bases stayed unmatched. The CDR3 runs 13 residues. The CDR3 sequence is CASSSPGGAEQFF. CDR3 coding DNA: TGCGCCAGCAGCTCCCCGGGGGGAGCTGAGCAGTTCTTC. The entire variable domain, with the rest obtained from reference TRBV5-1 and TRBJ2-1, is as follows: KAGVTQTPRYLIKTRGQQVTLSCSPISGHRSVSWYQQTPGQGLQFLFEYFSETQRNKGNFPGRFSGRQFSNSRSEMNVSTLELGDSALYLCASSSPGGAEQFFGPGTRLTVL.

This clone appeared once. The DNA of the CDR3 is TGCGCCAGCAGCCAAGGACGAAGAGGTTCCGGGGAGCTGTTTTTT. Translation gives CASSQGRRGSGELFF. The rearrangement links TRBV4-3 to TRBJ2-2; D uncertain. Germline CDR1 and CDR2: LGHNA and YSLEER. The V end lost 1 base, the J end lost 6 bases, and 12 bases lay between the germline ends. This CDR3 region has 15 residues.

The chain couples TRBV27 to TRBJ1-1; 7 bases align to TRBD1. The CDR3 contains 13 residues. Per the germline V gene, CDR1 is MNHEY and CDR2 is SMNVEV (reference sequence). The ends lost 3 bases at V and 11 bases at J; junction bases unmatched: 9. In DNA form, the CDR3 reads TGTGCCAGCAGTTTTGTGACAGGGAGGATGGCTTTCTTT. Amino acid sequence: CASSFVTGRMAFF.

V usage is TRBV11-3 and J usage is TRBJ2-7; 7 bases agree with TRBD2. CDR3 size: 13 residues. Germline V lookup: CDR1 SGHNT, CDR2 YENEEA. Unmatched junction bases numbered 4, after V lost 1 base and J lost 7 bases. Here the CDR3 reads CASSLGLAREQYF. CDR3 in DNA: TGTGCCAGCAGCTTAGGACTAGCTCGGGAGCAGTACTTC. Together with reference TRBV11-3 and TRBJ2-7, the CDR3 gives the full variable domain: EAGVVQSPRYKIIEKKQPVAFWCNPISGHNTLYWYLQNLGQGPELLIRYENEEAVDDSQLPKDRFSAERLKGVDSTLKIQPAELGDSAVYLCASSLGLAREQYFGPGTRLTVT.

J is TRBJ2-5 and V is TRBV10-3; tentative D call: TRBD2 (6 bases). The CDR3 has 12 amino acids. With 8 bases removed from V and 4 bases from J, the gap between germline ends came to 11 bases. From germline, CDR1 is ENHRY and CDR2 SYGVKD. CDR3 bases: TGTGCCATCGGTGGGGGAGGAGAGACCCAGTACTTC. Its translation: CAIGGGGETQYF.

The table lists this clone with a count of one. This rearrangement joins TRBV27 to TRBJ2-1; 9 nucleotides align to TRBD2. CDR3 length: 17 amino acids. With 5 bases clipped from V and 6 bases from J, the junction kept 14 bases outside the gene matches. Per the germline V gene, CDR1 is MNHEY and CDR2 is SMNVEV (reference sequence). The CDR3 nucleotides are TGTGCCAGCAGTCCCCGCCGGGCTAGCGGGATATCCAATGAGCAGTTCTTC. Encoded protein: CASSPRRASGISNEQFF.

This clone was counted once. This chain uses TRBV11-2 with TRBJ1-5, with 9 bases that match TRBD1. CDR3 length: 14 residues. The V gene end was trimmed by 5 bases and the J gene end by 4 bases; junction bases not matched to a gene: 3. CDR1 and CDR2 from the germline V gene are SGHAT and FQNNGV. The CDR3 nucleotides are TGTGCCAGCAGCCGGGACAGGGCGAATCAGCCCCAGCATTTT. Translation gives CASSRDRANQPQHF.

This clone was observed a single time. The rearrangement links TRBV18 to TRBJ2-7; 9 nucleotides agree with TRBD2. This CDR3 spans 15 amino acids. CDR1 and CDR2 (germline): KGHSH, LQKENI. V gave up 0 bases and J gave up 5 bases; unmatched junction bases: 5. The CDR3 here is CASSPPASGKDEQYF. The CDR3, as DNA: TGTGCCAGCTCACCACCGGCTAGCGGGAAGGACGAGCAGTACTTC.

V and J are TRBV6-5 and TRBJ2-1, with 8 bases identical to TRBD1. The CDR3 is 15 amino acids. V was clipped by 5 bases and J by 8 bases; unmatched bases: 11. Germline V gives CDR1 MNHEY, CDR2 SVGAGI. CDR3 DNA: TGTGCCAGCAGTACTGGACAGGGTTTTTGGTATGAGCAGTTCTTC. It codes for CASSTGQGFWYEQFF.

This chain connects TRBV15 to TRBJ1-2; 7 bases align to TRBD1. Trimming removed 2 bases from V and 8 bases from J; junction bases left unmatched: 8. The germline V gene encodes CDR1 LNHNV and CDR2 YYDKDF (reference sequence). The CDR3 extends over 14 amino acids. CDR3 loop: CATSRRVTGDGYTF. In DNA, the CDR3 is TGTGCCACCAGCAGACGGGTAACAGGGGACGGCTACACCTTC.

The chain is built from TRBV6-5 and TRBJ1-4; a weak D match, TRBD1 (5 bases). This CDR3 region has 15 residues. CDR1 and CDR2 (germline): MNHEY, SVGAGI. V was shortened by 6 bases and J by 0 bases, with 11 bases between the two germline ends. The CDR3 nucleotides are TGTGCCAGCAGGAAGCAGGGTGCAACTAATGAAAAACTGTTTTTT. This gives the protein CASRKQGATNEKLFF.

The chain uses TRBV27 and TRBJ2-5; maybe TRBD1 (6 bases). Trimming took 2 bases from V and 0 from J, leaving 7 bases between them. CDR1 and CDR2 from the germline V gene are MNHEY and SMNVEV (reference sequence). The CDR3 loop spans 14 amino acids. CDR3 protein: CASSLRTDQETQYF. CDR3 nucleotide sequence: TGTGCCAGCAGTTTAAGGACAGACCAAGAGACCCAGTACTTC.